These T cell receptor beta chains were read from a single sample in a study of T cell changes during pregnancy in multiple sclerosis. Data came from immunoSEQ multiplex PCR; TCRdb stores just in-frame clones and leaves some out. The sample has over 45,000 clones, approximately 92% seen once. The sample consisted of CD8+ T cells from peripheral blood mononuclear cells, taken after pregnancy. Every receptor here comes from a female donor with multiple sclerosis, enrolled in a pregnancy study. Each CDR3 is given with its conserved first and last residue. Fields, in order: V gene, J gene, clone size, D gene, CDR3 protein, CDR3 DNA. The D gene is left open where the match is weak. Clone size is stated in some rows and not others, as once, few, many or a class when expanded.

v_gene: TRBV9; j_gene: TRBJ2-6; abundance: .; d_gene: TRBD1; CDR3aa: CASSGDRGPGANVLTF; CDR3nt: TGTGCCAGCAGCGGCGACAGGGGGCCTGGGGCCAACGTCCTGACTTTC
v_gene: TRBV4-1; j_gene: TRBJ2-7; abundance: .; d_gene: .; CDR3aa: CASSQDRGASYEQYF; CDR3nt: TGCGCCAGCAGCCAAGATCGGGGAGCCAGCTACGAGCAGTACTTC
v_gene: TRBV29-1; j_gene: TRBJ2-7; abundance: .; d_gene: .; CDR3aa: CSVEKQDYEQYF; CDR3nt: TGCAGCGTTGAAAAACAGGACTACGAGCAGTACTTC
v_gene: TRBV14; j_gene: TRBJ2-1; abundance: .; d_gene: .; CDR3aa: CASSQMASSYNEQFF; CDR3nt: TGTGCCAGCAGCCAAATGGCAAGCTCCTACAATGAGCAGTTCTTC
v_gene: TRBV9; j_gene: TRBJ2-1; abundance: .; d_gene: TRBD2; CDR3aa: CASSAFLAGGYNEQFF; CDR3nt: TGTGCCAGCAGCGCGTTTCTAGCGGGAGGCTACAATGAGCAGTTCTTC
v_gene: TRBV6-1; j_gene: TRBJ2-3; abundance: .; d_gene: .; CDR3aa: CASSEMEGSTDTQYF; CDR3nt: TGTGCCAGCAGTGAAATGGAGGGGAGCACAGATACGCAGTATTTT
v_gene: TRBV27; j_gene: TRBJ2-1; abundance: .; d_gene: TRBD2; CDR3aa: CASNLQAGFSYNEQFF; CDR3nt: TGTGCCAGCAACCTTCAAGCGGGATTCTCCTACAATGAGCAGTTCTTC
v_gene: TRBV19; j_gene: TRBJ2-1; abundance: few; d_gene: .; CDR3aa: CASSIGVPNEQFF; CDR3nt: TGTGCCAGTAGTATCGGGGTGCCGAATGAGCAGTTCTTC
v_gene: TRBV30; j_gene: TRBJ1-3; abundance: .; d_gene: .; CDR3aa: CAWNRGSGNTIYF; CDR3nt: TGTGCCTGGAATCGGGGCTCTGGAAACACCATATATTTT
v_gene: TRBV6-5; j_gene: TRBJ1-2; abundance: .; d_gene: .; CDR3aa: CASSYSRAGRVGYTF; CDR3nt: TGTGCCAGCAGTTACTCGCGGGCGGGGAGGGTTGGCTACACCTTC
v_gene: TRBV2; j_gene: TRBJ1-1; abundance: once; d_gene: .; CDR3aa: CASSEGHRNTEAFF; CDR3nt: TGTGCCAGCAGTGAAGGTCACAGGAACACTGAAGCTTTCTTT
v_gene: TRBV2; j_gene: TRBJ1-2; abundance: .; d_gene: .; CDR3aa: CASSGGRWDGYTF; CDR3nt: TGTGCCAGCAGTGGGGGCCGGTGGGATGGCTACACCTTC
v_gene: TRBV5-1; j_gene: TRBJ2-3; abundance: .; d_gene: .; CDR3aa: CASSSLLASDTQYF; CDR3nt: TGCGCCAGCAGCTCACTCCTAGCCTCAGATACGCAGTATTTT
v_gene: TRBV9; j_gene: TRBJ1-4; abundance: .; d_gene: .; CDR3aa: CASSVGGSPDKLFF; CDR3nt: TGTGCCAGCAGCGTAGGAGGGTCTCCGGACAAACTGTTTTTT
v_gene: TRBV7-9; j_gene: TRBJ2-7; abundance: .; d_gene: TRBD2; CDR3aa: CASSSELAESSYEQYF; CDR3nt: TGTGCCAGCAGCTCGGAACTAGCGGAGAGCTCCTACGAGCAGTACTTC
v_gene: TRBV11-1; j_gene: TRBJ2-1; abundance: .; d_gene: .; CDR3aa: CASSLMRGGTYNEQFF; CDR3nt: TGTGCCAGCAGCTTAATGAGGGGAGGCACCTACAATGAGCAGTTCTTC
v_gene: TRBV4-3; j_gene: TRBJ2-1; abundance: .; d_gene: TRBD2; CDR3aa: CASSHLSGGASEQFF; CDR3nt: TGCGCCAGCAGCCACCTTAGCGGGGGGGCCAGTGAGCAGTTCTTC
v_gene: TRBV19; j_gene: TRBJ1-2; abundance: once; d_gene: .; CDR3aa: CASSIVSPSRGYTF; CDR3nt: TGTGCCAGTAGTATAGTGTCGCCATCGAGGGGCTACACCTTC
v_gene: TRBV5-1; j_gene: TRBJ2-1; abundance: .; d_gene: .; CDR3aa: CASAVGQRSYNEQFF; CDR3nt: TGCGCCAGCGCAGTAGGACAGAGATCCTACAATGAGCAGTTCTTC
v_gene: TRBV10-1; j_gene: TRBJ2-5; abundance: once; d_gene: .; CDR3aa: CASTKGQNSPTHPETQYF; CDR3nt: TGCGCCAGCACCAAAGGACAGAATAGTCCCACTCACCCAGAGACCCAGTACTTC
v_gene: TRBV6-1; j_gene: TRBJ2-7; abundance: .; d_gene: .; CDR3aa: CASSPRNSYEQYF; CDR3nt: TGTGCCAGCAGTCCCCGTAACTCCTACGAGCAGTACTTC
v_gene: TRBV9; j_gene: TRBJ2-1; abundance: medium-sized; d_gene: TRBD2; CDR3aa: CASSGGTSGRVPQFF; CDR3nt: TGTGCCAGCAGTGGGGGGACTAGCGGGAGGGTACCCCAGTTCTTC
v_gene: TRBV5-8; j_gene: TRBJ2-1; abundance: .; d_gene: TRBD2; CDR3aa: CASSLVDLLAGRMENEQFF; CDR3nt: TGTGCCAGCAGCTTAGTCGATCTGTTAGCGGGTCGGATGGAAAATGAGCAGTTCTTC
v_gene: TRBV4-1; j_gene: TRBJ2-7; abundance: once; d_gene: .; CDR3aa: CASSQVADLSYEQYF; CDR3nt: TGCGCCAGCAGCCAAGTTGCGGATCTATCCTACGAGCAGTACTTC
v_gene: TRBV6-1; j_gene: TRBJ1-1; abundance: .; d_gene: TRBD1; CDR3aa: CASSELTGVVTEAFF; CDR3nt: TGTGCCAGCAGTGAACTCACAGGGGTGGTCACTGAAGCTTTCTTT
v_gene: TRBV19; j_gene: TRBJ2-1; abundance: .; d_gene: TRBD2; CDR3aa: CASSAGGYNEQFF; CDR3nt: TGTGCCAGTAGTGCGGGGGGCTACAATGAGCAGTTCTTC
v_gene: TRBV19; j_gene: TRBJ2-5; abundance: once; d_gene: .; CDR3aa: CATAETQYF; CDR3nt: TGTGCCACCGCGGAGACCCAGTACTTC